A single TCR beta chain is shown here with its context. Its antigen is unidentified. Every isolated RNA sample was fully reverse transcribed, so sequencing captured expressed TCRB transcripts. Assay: immunoSEQ multiplex PCR; the TCRdb copy retains only in-frame clones and omits some. Of about 220,000 clones in the sample, around 9.9% are singletons; the top ten hold over 1%. These data belong to a study of beta chain features in type 1 diabetes. Whole-study findings and limits: The VDJ junctions of type 1 diabetes patients carried fewer insertions and more deletions. In comparison with healthy donors, patients had naive, central memory and Treg TCRB repertoires that appeared more similar. All four CD4+ subsets of Type 1 diabetes patients contained TCRB CDR3s that were moderately but significantly shorter.

The ends were cut back, 5 bases at V and 0 bases at J, with 15 bases in the middle. This CDR3 is built from 15 residues. The V gene's germline CDR1 is SQVTM and CDR2 ANQGSEA. Sorting with CD45RO/CCR7/CD25/CD127/CD95/CD27 yielded naive, central memory, regulatory and stem-like memory CD4+ cells. V gene TRBV29-1 combines with J gene TRBJ2-3, with D possibly TRBD2 on 6 matching bases. The sequencing input was central memory CD4+ T cells from blood. The sequence came from a man younger than 35 in good health. CDR3 in DNA: TGCAGCGTTCATAGCGGACGATTTAGCACAGATACGCAGTATTTT. Translated: CSVHSGRFSTDTQYF.